This T cell receptor (beta chain) was documented in a study of blood T cell repertoires in COVID-19. The wider study: Acute and convalescent COVID-19 specimens originated in the United States, Italy and Spain. The cDNA or gDNA used as material had been derived from T cells, B-cell-depleted T cells, or PBMCs.

This CDR3 spans 14 amino acids. V was trimmed by 0 bases and J by 2 bases, leaving 8 bases between them. The germline V gene encodes CDR1 SGHAT and CDR2 FQNNGV. Patients of the Seattle cohort, enrolled during active infection, were followed longitudinally. The authors' processing: Amplification of reference gene primers provided the estimated nucleated cell counts. Data came from immunoSEQ multiplex PCR; TCRdb stores just in-frame clones and leaves some out. V, J and clone size are those of that table, while D and trimming were read from the DNA. The sample holds approximately 290,000 clones; around nine tenths are singletons and the top ten take over 8.5%.

The chain couples TRBV11-2 to TRBJ2-7; D call uncertain. Sequenced: peripheral blood. The clonotype originates from a woman aged 25 to 39 with COVID-19, enrolled during active disease. The CDR3 DNA is TGTGCCAGCAGCTTAGAAGGAACTACCTACGAGCAGTACTTC. Residues: CASSLEGTTYEQYF.